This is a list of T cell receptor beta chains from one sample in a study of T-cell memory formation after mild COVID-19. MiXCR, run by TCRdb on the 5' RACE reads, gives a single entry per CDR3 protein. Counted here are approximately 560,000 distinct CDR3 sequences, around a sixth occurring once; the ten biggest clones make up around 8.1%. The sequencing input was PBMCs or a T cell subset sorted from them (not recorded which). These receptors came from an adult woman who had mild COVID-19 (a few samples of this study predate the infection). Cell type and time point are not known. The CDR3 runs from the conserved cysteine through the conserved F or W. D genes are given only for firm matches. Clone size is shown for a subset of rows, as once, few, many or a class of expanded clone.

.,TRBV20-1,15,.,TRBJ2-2,TGCAGTGCTAGAGGCCGAGGGAGTTCGGGCGGGGAGCTGTTTTTT,CSARGRGSSGGELFF
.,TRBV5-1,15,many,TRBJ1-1,TGCGCCAGCAGCTTGCGGTCAGGGGAGAACACTGAAGCTTTCTTT,CASSLRSGENTEAFF
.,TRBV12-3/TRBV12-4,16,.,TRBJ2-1,TGTGCCAGCAGTTTATCAGGGGTTGAGTCCTACAATGAGCAGTTCTTC,CASSLSGVESYNEQFF
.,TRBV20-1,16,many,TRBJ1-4,TGCAGTGCTAGAGATGCGGGGGTCGGAACTAATGAAAAACTGTTTTTT,CSARDAGVGTNEKLFF
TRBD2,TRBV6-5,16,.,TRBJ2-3,TGTGCCAGCAGTTACTTGGGGACTAGCGGGAGTAATACGCAGTATTTT,CASSYLGTSGSNTQYF
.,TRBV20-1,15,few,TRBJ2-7,TGCAGTGCTGGAGTAGGAAGGACATTAGCGTACGAGCAGTACTTC,CSAGVGRTLAYEQYF
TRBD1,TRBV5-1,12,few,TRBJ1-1,TGCGCCAGCAGCTCGACAGGGCCAGAAGCTTTCTTT,CASSSTGPEAFF
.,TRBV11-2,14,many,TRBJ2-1,TGTGCCAGCAGCCTCCGACAGGACTACAATGAGCAGTTCTTC,CASSLRQDYNEQFF
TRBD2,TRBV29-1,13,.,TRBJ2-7,TGCAGCGTTGAGGGAGGGGCGGTGTACGAGCAGTACTTC,CSVEGGAVYEQYF
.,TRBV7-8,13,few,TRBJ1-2,TGTGCCAGCACTCTAGAAAGTCGCTATGGCTACACCTTC,CASTLESRYGYTF
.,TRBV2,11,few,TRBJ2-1,TGTGCCAGCAGGGCTGACAATGAGCAGTTCTTC,CASRADNEQFF
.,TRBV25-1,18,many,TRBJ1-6,TGTGCCAGCAGTGAATCGGCAGGTCCAGAAGCCTATAATTCACCCCTCCACTTT,CASSESAGPEAYNSPLHF
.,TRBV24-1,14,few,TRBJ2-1,TGTGCCACCAGTGATCTCCGAAAGTACAATGAGCAGTTCTTC,CATSDLRKYNEQFF
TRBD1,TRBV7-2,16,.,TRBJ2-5,TGTGCCAGCAGCCCAAACAGGGGGCGCGGGCAAGAGACCCAGTACTTC,CASSPNRGRGQETQYF
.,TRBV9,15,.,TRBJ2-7,TGTGCCAGCAGCGTATCGAGCGGAAGCTCCTACGAGCAGTACTTC,CASSVSSGSSYEQYF
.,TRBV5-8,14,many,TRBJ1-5,TGTGCCAGCAGCTTGAAAGGCTCCTTACAGCCCCAGCATTTT,CASSLKGSLQPQHF
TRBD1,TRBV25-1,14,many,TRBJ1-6,TGTGCCAGCAGCCCGGGACAGAGTAATTCACCCCTCCACTTT,CASSPGQSNSPLHF
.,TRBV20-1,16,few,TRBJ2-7,TGCAGTGCTAGGACCTTCCCAGCATCTTCCGTTTACGAGCAGTACTTC,CSARTFPASSVYEQYF
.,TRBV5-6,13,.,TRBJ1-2,TGTGCCAGCACCCCGGGCTCTAACTATGGCTACACCTTC,CASTPGSNYGYTF
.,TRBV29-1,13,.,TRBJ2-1,TGCAGCGTTGAAGCCGACAGGGACTATGAGCAGTTCTTC,CSVEADRDYEQFF
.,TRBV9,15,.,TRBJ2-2,TGTGCCAGCAGCGTATCAGGCTCGAACACCGGGGAGCTGTTTTTT,CASSVSGSNTGELFF
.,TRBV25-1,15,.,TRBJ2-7,TGTGCCAGCAGTGATGACAGGAGGAAGCACTACGAGCAGTACTTC,CASSDDRRKHYEQYF
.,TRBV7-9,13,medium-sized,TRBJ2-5,TGTGCCAGCAGCTCCAGGGGCCCAGAGACCCAGTACTTC,CASSSRGPETQYF
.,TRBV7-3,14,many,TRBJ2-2,TGTGCCAGCAGCTTATCCCGCGACACCGGGGAGCTGTTTTTT,CASSLSRDTGELFF
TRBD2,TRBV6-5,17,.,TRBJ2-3,TGTGCCAGCAGTTACGCGATTAGCGGGGGGAGCACAGATACGCAGTATTTT,CASSYAISGGSTDTQYF
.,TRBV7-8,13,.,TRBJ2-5,TGTGCCAGCAGCCAGGGCCGCCGGGAGACCCAGTACTTC,CASSQGRRETQYF
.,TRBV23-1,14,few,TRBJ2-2,TGCGCCAGCAGGAGACCGACCACCACCGGGGAGCTGTTTTTT,CASRRPTTTGELFF
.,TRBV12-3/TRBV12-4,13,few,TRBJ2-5,TGTGCCAGCAGTGGGTTGGGGAGGGAGACCCAGTACTTC,CASSGLGRETQYF
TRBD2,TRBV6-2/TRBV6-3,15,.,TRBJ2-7,TGTGCCAGCAGTAAGCCGGGACTAGCGGCCTACGAGCAGTACTTC,CASSKPGLAAYEQYF
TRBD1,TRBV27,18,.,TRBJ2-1,TGTGCCAGCAGTTTATTGGGACAGGGCCCTTCTAGCTACAATGAGCAGTTCTTC,CASSLLGQGPSSYNEQFF
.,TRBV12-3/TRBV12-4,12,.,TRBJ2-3,TGTGCCAGCAGCTATCAAGGGGATACGCAGTATTTT,CASSYQGDTQYF
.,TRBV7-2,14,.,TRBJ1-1,TGTGCCAGCAGCTTAGTCCGGGGGGCGAGAGGAGCTTTCTTT,CASSLVRGARGAFF
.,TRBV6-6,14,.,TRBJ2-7,TGTGCCAGCAGCCGGGATCTCCCCGCCTACGAGCAGTACTTC,CASSRDLPAYEQYF
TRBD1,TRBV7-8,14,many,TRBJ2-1,TGTGCCAGCAGACAGGGGGATGCCTACAATGAGCAGTTCTTC,CASRQGDAYNEQFF